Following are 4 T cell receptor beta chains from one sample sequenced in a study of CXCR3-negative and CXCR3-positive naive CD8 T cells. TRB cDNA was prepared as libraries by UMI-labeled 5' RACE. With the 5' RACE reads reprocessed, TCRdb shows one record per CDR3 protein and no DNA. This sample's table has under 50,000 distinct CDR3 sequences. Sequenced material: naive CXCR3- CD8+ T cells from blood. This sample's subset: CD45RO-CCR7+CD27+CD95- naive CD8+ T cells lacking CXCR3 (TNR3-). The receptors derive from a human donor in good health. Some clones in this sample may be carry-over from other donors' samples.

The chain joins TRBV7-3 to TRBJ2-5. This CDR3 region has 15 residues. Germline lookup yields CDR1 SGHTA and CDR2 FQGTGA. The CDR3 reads CASSPGASWPETQYF.

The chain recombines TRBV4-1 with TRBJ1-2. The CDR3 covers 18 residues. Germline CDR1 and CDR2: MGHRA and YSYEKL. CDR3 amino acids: CASSQTAKVGGGYDGYTF.

The CDR3 spells CASSLGTGSYNEQFF. The chain links TRBV7-3 to TRBJ2-1; TCRdb proposes TRBD1, but this gene call is untestable without DNA. The CDR3 consists of 15 residues. Germline CDR1 reads SGHTA; CDR2 reads FQGTGA.

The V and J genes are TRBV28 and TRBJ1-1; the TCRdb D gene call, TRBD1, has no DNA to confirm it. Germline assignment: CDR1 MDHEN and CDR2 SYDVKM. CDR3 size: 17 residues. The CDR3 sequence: CASSFHPGARLNTEAFF.